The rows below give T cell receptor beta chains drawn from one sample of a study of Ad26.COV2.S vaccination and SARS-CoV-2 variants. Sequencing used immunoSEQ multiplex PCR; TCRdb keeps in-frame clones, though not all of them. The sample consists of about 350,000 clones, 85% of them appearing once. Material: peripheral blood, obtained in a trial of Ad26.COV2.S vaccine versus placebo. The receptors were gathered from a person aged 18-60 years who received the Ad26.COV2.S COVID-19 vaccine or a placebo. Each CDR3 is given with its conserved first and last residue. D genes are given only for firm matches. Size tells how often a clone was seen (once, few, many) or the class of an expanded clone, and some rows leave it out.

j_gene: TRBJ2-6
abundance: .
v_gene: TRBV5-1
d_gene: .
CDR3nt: TGCGCCAGCAGCTCGGACGTCATCGGTGGGGCCAACGTCCTGACTTTC
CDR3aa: CASSSDVIGGANVLTF

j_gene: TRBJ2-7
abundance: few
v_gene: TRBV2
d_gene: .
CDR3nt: TGTGCCAGCAGGGAACGGGACGAGCAGTACTTC
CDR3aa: CASRERDEQYF

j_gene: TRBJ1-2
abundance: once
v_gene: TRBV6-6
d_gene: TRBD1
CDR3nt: TGTGCCAGCAGTCCGCCCGGGACAGTACTATTCTCTCGAGGCTACACCTTC
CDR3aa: CASSPPGTVLFSRGYTF

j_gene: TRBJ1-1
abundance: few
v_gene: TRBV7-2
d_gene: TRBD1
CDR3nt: TGTGCCAGCAGCTCCCCAGACAGGGGTAACACTGAAGCTTTCTTT
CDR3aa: CASSSPDRGNTEAFF

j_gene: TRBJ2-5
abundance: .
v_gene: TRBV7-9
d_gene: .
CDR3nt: TGTGCCAGCAGCTTTTGGGATCCAAAAGAGACCCAGTACTTC
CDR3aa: CASSFWDPKETQYF

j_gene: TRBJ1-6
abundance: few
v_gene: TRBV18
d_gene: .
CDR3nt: TGTGCCAGCTCCCTCCGGCAGCGCCAGAATAATTCACCCCTCCACTTT
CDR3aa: CASSLRQRQNNSPLHF

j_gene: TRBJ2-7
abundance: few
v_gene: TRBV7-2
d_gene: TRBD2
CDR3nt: TGTGCCAGCAGCGGGGGGCTCGGGACTAGCGTCTCCTACGAGCAGTACTTC
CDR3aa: CASSGGLGTSVSYEQYF

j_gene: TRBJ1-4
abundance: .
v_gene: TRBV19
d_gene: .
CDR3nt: TGTGCCAGTAGTATAGGGGGCCCCAGGGGTCCCGATGAAAAACTGTTTTTT
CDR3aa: CASSIGGPRGPDEKLFF

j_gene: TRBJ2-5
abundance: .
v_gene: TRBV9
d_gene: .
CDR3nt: TGTGCCAGCAGCGTAGGAGGTGCGGATCGGCAGACCCAGTACTTC
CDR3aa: CASSVGGADRQTQYF

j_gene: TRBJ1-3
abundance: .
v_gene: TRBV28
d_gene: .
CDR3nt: TGTGCCAGCAGTTTTAGCGGTCTGGGATCTGGAAACACCATATATTTT
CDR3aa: CASSFSGLGSGNTIYF

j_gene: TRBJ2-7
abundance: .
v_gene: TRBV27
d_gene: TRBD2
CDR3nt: TGTGCCGGCGGGGGAGCAGCGAACTCCTACGAGCAGTACTTC
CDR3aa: CAGGGAANSYEQYF

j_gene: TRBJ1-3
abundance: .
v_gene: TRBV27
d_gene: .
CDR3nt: TGTGCCAGCAGTTTATATGCGGGGACTGGAAACACCATATATTTT
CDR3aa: CASSLYAGTGNTIYF

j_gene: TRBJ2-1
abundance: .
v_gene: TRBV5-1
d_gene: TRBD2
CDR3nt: TGCGCCAGCAGCTTGGTTATGCGGGAGGAGAATGAGCAGTTCTTC
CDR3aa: CASSLVMREENEQFF

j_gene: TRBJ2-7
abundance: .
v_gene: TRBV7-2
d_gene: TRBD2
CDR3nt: TGTGCCAGCAGTTCGGGACTAGCGGGAGGGCCTATGTACTTC
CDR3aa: CASSSGLAGGPMYF

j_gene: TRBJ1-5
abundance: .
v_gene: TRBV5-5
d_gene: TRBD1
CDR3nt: TGTGCCAGCAGCCGGGACAGGGCAAATCAGCCCCAGCATTTT
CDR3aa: CASSRDRANQPQHF

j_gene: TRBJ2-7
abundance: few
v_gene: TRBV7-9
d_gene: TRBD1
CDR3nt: TGTGCCAGCAGCTCCGGACAGGGGGACTACGAGCAGTACTTC
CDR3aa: CASSSGQGDYEQYF

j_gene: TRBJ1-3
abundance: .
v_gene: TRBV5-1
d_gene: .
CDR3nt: TGCGCCAGCAGCTTGGGTAGGGGAGAGTCTGGAAACACCATATATTTT
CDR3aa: CASSLGRGESGNTIYF

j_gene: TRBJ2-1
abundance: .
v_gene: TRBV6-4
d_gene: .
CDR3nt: TGTGCCAGCAGTGGTAACGGGCTGAACCCTACAAGTGAGCAGTTCTTC
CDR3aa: CASSGNGLNPTSEQFF

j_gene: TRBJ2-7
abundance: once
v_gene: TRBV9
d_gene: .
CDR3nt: TGTGCCAGCAGCGTAGGAGGGGGGACTACCACCTACGAGCAGTACTTC
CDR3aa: CASSVGGGTTTYEQYF

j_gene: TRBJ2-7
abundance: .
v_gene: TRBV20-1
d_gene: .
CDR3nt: TGCAGTGCTCTAAGGGGTGTTGTGCAGTACTTC
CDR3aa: CSALRGVVQYF

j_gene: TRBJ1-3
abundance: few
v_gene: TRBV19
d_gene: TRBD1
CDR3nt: TGTGCCAGTAGTCCACCTCCGGGACAGGGGTTCGTAAACACCATATATTTT
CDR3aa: CASSPPPGQGFVNTIYF

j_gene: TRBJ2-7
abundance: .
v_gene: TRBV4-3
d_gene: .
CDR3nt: TGCGCCAGCAGCCAAGGGACAATAAGCTCCTACGAGCAGTACTTC
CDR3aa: CASSQGTISSYEQYF

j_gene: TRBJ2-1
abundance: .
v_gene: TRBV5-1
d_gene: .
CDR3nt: TGCGCCAGCAACCGAGGGGACTTCGGCTACAATGAGCAGTTCTTC
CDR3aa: CASNRGDFGYNEQFF

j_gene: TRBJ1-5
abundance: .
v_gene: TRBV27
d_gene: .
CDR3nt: TGTGCCAGCGGAATACAGGGACTCGGTCAGCCCCAGCATTTT
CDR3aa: CASGIQGLGQPQHF

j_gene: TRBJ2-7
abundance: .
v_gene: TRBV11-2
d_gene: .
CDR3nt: TGTGCCAGCAGCTTAGAGGGGCCTAGCGCCAATGCCTACGAGCAGTACTTC
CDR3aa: CASSLEGPSANAYEQYF

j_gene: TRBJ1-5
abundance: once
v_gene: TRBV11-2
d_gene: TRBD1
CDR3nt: TGTGCCAGCAGCTTAGGGGAAGGGGGCGACAATCAGCCCCAGCATTTT
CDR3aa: CASSLGEGGDNQPQHF

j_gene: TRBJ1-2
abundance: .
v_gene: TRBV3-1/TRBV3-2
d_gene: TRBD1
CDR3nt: TGTGCCAGCAGCCAGGTTAGGGACAGGGGCTACACCTTC
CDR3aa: CASSQVRDRGYTF

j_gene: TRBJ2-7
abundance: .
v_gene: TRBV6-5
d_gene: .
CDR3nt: TGTGCCAGCAGCCGGGGGGCCCCCTACGAGCAGTACTTC
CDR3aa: CASSRGAPYEQYF

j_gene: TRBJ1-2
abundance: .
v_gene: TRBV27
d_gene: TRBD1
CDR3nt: TGTGCCAGCAGTTCGACAGGGACGGGCTACACCTTC
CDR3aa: CASSSTGTGYTF

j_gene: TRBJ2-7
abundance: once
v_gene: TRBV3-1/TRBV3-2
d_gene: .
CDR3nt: TGTGCCAGCAGGGGGGTGGGTTTCCCGGGACCGATCTACGAGCAGTACTTC
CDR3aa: CASRGVGFPGPIYEQYF

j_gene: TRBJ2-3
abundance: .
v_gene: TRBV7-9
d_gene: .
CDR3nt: TGTGCCAGCAGCTCTCGGGTCGGGGGAGGCAGGACAGATACGCAGTATTTT
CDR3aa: CASSSRVGGGRTDTQYF

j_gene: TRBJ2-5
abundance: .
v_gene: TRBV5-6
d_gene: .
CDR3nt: TGTGCCAGCAGCTTGGACAGGGGAGGAGAGACCCAGTACTTC
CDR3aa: CASSLDRGGETQYF

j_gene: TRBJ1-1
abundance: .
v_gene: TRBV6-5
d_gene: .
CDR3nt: TGTGCCAGCAACCCACAGGCGAACACTGAAGCTTTCTTT
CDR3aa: CASNPQANTEAFF

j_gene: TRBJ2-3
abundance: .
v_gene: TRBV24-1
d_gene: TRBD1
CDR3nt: TGTGCCACCTCGACAGGGAGCACAGATACGCAGTATTTT
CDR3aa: CATSTGSTDTQYF

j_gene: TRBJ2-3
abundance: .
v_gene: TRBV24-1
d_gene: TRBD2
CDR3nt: TGTGCCACCAACCCAGGGACTAGCGGGTCGACGGATACGCAGTATTTT
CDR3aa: CATNPGTSGSTDTQYF

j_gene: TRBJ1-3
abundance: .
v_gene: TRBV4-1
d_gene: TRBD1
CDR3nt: TGCGCCAGCAGCCAAGGGACAGGATTATTCTCTGGAAACACCATATATTTT
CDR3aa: CASSQGTGLFSGNTIYF

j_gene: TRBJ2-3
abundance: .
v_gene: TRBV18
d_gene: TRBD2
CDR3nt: TGTGCCAGCTCACCAAGCGGGGGCCGATTCACAGATACGCAGTATTTT
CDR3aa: CASSPSGGRFTDTQYF